This TCR beta chain came from a study of CD8 T cells in ankylosing spondylitis. Findings and caveats of the study: Disease-associated clones were CD8+ and fairly uncommon in peripheral blood. Researchers reportedly found disease-linked clones significantly enriched in matched ankylosing spondylitis synovial fluid. Blood from ankylosing spondylitis patients appeared to carry a characteristic roughly 8-variant TCR beta motif.

About this clonotype itself: Its antigen is undetermined.

TCRdb reanalysed the 5' RACE reads using MiXCR and keeps one entry per CDR3 protein. The top ten clones hold about 6.9% of a sample with about 220,000 distinct CDR3 sequences, 20% to 30% of them seen once. The TCR sequence derives from a male donor with ankylosing spondylitis or in good health (not recorded which). Sequenced material: blood, either unsorted or a sorted T cell fraction (not recorded which).

CDR3 coding DNA: TGTGCCTCCAGCCAAGCCCCGGGACTAGCCCTACAAGAGACCCAGTACTTC. Its protein is CASSQAPGLALQETQYF. The chain recombines TRBV3-1 with TRBJ2-5, with 9 bases that match TRBD2. The CDR3 extends over 17 amino acids. The trim removed 11 bases at V and 2 bases at J, leaving 18 bases unmatched. The germline V gene has CDR1 LGHDT and CDR2 YNNKEL (reference sequence).